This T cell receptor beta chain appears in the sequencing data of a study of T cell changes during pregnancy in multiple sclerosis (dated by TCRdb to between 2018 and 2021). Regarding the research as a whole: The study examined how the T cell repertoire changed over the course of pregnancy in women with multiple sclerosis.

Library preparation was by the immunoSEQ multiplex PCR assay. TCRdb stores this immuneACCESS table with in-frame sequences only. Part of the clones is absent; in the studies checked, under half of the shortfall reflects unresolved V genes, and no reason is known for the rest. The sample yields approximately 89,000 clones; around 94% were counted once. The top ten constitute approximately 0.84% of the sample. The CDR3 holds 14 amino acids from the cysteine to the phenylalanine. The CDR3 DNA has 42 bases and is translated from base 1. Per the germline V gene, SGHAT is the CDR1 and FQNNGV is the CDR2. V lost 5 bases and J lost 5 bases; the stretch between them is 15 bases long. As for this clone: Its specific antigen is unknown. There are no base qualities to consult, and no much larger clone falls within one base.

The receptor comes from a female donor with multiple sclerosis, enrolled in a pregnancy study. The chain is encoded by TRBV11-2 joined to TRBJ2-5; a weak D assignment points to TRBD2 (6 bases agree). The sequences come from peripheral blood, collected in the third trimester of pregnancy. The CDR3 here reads CASSLGPGGETQYF. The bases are TGTGCCAGCAGCCTGGGACCCGGAGGGGAGACCCAGTACTTC.